This T cell receptor beta chain was obtained from a study of T cells expressing NK-cell markers. Study overall: Sorted T-cell subsets CD3+CD56+NKG2C+, CD3+CD56+NKG2C- and CD3+CD56-NKG2C+ were TCR beta-sequenced.

Germline loops: CDR1 KGHDR, CDR2 SFDVKD. The CDR3 is 14 residues long. UMIs were included in TCR beta cDNA generated by 5'RACE template switching. From its re-call of the 5' RACE reads, TCRdb lists each CDR3 protein once, without DNA. The sample totals more than 90,000 distinct CDR3 sequences. The receptor's source is a woman between 18 and 70 years old in good health. The sample taken for sequencing was blood T cells: a sorted CD56 or NKG2C T cell subset, CD4+ or CD8+ T cells, or bulk PBMC T cells (not recorded which). This rearrangement joins TRBV24-1 to TRBJ2-1; TCRdb's assignment of TRBD1 cannot be checked, as there is no DNA. This chain's CDR3 is CATSDTDRLHEQFF.